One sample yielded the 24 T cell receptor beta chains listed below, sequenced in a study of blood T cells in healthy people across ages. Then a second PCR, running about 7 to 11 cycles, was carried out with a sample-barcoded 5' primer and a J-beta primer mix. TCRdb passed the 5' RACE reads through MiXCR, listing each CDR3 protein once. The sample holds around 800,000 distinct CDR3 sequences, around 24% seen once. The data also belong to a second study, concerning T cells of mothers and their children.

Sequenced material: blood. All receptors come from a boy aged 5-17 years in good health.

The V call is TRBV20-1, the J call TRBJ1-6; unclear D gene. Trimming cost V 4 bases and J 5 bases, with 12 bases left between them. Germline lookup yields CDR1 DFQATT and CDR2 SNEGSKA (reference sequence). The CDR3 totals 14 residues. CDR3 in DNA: TGCAGTGCTACTCAGGCTTCGGATAATTCACCCCTCCACTTT. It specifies CSATQASDNSPLHF.

CDR3 in amino acids: CASSPSDTETQYF. As DNA, the CDR3 is TGCGCCAGCAGCCCATCCGACACGGAGACCCAGTACTTC. The chain carries TRBV4-3 and TRBJ2-5; D is ambiguous. V dropped 4 bases and J dropped 5 bases, with 11 bases sitting between them. This CDR3 comprises 13 residues. Germline-derived CDR1 and CDR2 are LGHNA and YSLEER.

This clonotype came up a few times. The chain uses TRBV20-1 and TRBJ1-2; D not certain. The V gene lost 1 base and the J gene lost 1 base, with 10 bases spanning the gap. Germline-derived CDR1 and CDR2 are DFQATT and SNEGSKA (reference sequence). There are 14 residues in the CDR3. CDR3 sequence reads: CSARVAMSNYGYTF. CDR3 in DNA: TGCAGTGCTAGAGTCGCCATGAGTAACTATGGCTACACCTTC.

CDR3 loop: CASSGGLGSASTGELFF. The CDR3 nucleotides are TGTGCCAGCAGCGGTGGACTAGGATCGGCATCTACCGGGGAGCTGTTTTTT. The rearrangement links TRBV5-6 to TRBJ2-2, with 7 bases that match TRBD2. The CDR3 is 17 amino acids. Germline assignment: CDR1 SGHDT and CDR2 YYEEEE. V lost 4 bases and J lost 5; bases outside the gene matches: 14. Full variable domain (missing parts from reference TRBV5-6 and TRBJ2-2): DAGVTQSPTHLIKTRGQQVTLRCSPKSGHDTVSWYQQALGQGPQFIFQYYEEEERQRGNFPDRFSGHQFPNYSSELNVNALLLGDSALYLCASSGGLGSASTGELFFGEGSRLTVL.

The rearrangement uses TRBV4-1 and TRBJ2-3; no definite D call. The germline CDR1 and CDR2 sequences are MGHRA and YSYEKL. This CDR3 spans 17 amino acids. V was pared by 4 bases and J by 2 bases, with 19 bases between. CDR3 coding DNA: TGCGCCAGCAGCCCCCGTTATCGGCAGACCTACACAGATACGCAGTATTTT. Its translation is CASSPRYRQTYTDTQYF.

CDR3 coding DNA: TGCAGTGCTAGAGAAGCAGTCTATGGCTACACCTTC. The encoded protein is CSAREAVYGYTF. The chain joins TRBV20-1 to TRBJ1-2; D unresolved. Germline values: CDR1 DFQATT, CDR2 SNEGSKA (reference sequence). This CDR3 contains 12 residues. The germline V and J ends were trimmed by 0 bases and 4 bases, with 6 bases remaining between them.

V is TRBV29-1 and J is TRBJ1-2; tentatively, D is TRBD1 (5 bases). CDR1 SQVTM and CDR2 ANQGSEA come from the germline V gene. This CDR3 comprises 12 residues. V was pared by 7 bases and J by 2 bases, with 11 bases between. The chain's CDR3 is CSGGGMNYGYTF. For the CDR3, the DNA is TGCAGCGGTGGGGGAATGAACTATGGCTACACCTTC.

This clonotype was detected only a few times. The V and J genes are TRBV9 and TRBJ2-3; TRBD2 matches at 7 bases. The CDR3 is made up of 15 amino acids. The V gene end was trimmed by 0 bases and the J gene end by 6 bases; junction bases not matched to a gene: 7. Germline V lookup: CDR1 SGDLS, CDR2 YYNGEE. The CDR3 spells CASSVGPRGEDTQYF. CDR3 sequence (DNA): TGTGCCAGCAGCGTAGGCCCCCGGGGGGAGGATACGCAGTATTTT.

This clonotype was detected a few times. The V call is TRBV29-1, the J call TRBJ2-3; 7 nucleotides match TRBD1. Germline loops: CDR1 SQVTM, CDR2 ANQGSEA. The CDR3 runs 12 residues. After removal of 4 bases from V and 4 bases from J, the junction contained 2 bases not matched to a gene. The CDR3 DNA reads TGCAGCGTTGGACAGGGTTCAGATACGCAGTATTTT. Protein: CSVGQGSDTQYF.

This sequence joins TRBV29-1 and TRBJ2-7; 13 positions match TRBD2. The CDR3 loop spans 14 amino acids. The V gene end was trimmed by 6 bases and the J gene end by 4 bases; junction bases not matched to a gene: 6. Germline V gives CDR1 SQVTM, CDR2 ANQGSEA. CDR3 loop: CSVQGLAGAYEQYF. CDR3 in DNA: TGCAGCGTCCAAGGACTAGCGGGGGCGTACGAGCAGTACTTC.

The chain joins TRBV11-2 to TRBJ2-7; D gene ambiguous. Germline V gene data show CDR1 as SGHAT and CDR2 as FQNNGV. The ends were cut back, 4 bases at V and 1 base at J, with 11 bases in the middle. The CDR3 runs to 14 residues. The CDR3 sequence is CASSSWQVSYEQYF. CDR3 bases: TGTGCCAGCAGCTCGTGGCAGGTTTCCTACGAGCAGTACTTC.

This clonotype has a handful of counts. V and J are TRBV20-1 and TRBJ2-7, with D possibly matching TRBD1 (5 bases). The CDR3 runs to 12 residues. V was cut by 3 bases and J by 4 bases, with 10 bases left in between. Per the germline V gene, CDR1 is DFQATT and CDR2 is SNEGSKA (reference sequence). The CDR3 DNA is TGCAGTGCTAGCAGGGATCTTTACGAGCAGTACTTC. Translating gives CSASRDLYEQYF.

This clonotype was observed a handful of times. In DNA, the CDR3 is TGTGCCAGCAGCTCGCCGGACAGGGATCGTTATAGCAATCAGCCCCAGCATTTT. It codes for CASSSPDRDRYSNQPQHF. J is TRBJ1-5 and V is TRBV11-2, with 8 bases matching TRBD1. With 4 bases clipped from V and 0 bases from J, the junction kept 11 bases outside the gene matches. CDR3 size: 18 residues. Germline-derived CDR1 and CDR2 are SGHAT and FQNNGV.

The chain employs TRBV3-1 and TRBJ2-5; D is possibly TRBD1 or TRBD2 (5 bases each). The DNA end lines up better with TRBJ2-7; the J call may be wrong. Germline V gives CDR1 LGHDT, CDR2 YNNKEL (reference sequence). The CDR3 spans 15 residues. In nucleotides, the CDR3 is TGTGCCAGCAGCCAAGAACCGGGGCGAACCTACGAGCAGTACTTC. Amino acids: CASSQEPGRTYEQYF.

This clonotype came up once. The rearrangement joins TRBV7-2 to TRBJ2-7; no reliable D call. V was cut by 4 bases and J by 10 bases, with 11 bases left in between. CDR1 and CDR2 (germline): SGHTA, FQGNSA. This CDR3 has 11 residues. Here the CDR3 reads CASSYGSAQYF. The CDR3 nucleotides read TGTGCCAGCAGCTATGGGTCGGCCCAGTACTTC.

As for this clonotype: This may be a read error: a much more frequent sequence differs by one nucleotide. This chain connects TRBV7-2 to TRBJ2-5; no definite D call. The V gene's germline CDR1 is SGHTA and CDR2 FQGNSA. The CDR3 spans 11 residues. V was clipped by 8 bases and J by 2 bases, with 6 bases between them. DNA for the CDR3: TGTGCCAGCCAGGAGCAAGAGACCCAGTACTTC. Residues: CASQEQETQYF. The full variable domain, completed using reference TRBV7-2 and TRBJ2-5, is GAGVSQSPSNKVTEKGKDVELRCDPISGHTALYWYRQSLGQGLEFLIYFQGNSAPDKSGLPSDRFSAERTGGSVSTLTIQRTQQEDSAVYLCASQEQETQYFGPGTRLLVL.

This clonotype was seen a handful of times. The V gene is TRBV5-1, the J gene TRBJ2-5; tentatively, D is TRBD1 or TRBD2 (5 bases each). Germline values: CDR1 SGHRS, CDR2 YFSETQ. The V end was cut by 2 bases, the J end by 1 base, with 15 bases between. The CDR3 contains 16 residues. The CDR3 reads CASSLGAFGAQETQYF. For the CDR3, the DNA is TGCGCCAGCAGCTTAGGGGCCTTCGGGGCCCAAGAGACCCAGTACTTC.

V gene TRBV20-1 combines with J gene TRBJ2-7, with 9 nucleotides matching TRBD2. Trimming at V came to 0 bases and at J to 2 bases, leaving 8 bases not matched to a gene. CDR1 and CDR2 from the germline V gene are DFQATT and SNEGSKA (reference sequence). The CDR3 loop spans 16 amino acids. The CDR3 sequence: CSARDGRGGGAYEQYF. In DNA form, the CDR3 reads TGCAGTGCTAGAGATGGACGCGGCGGGGGGGCCTACGAGCAGTACTTC.

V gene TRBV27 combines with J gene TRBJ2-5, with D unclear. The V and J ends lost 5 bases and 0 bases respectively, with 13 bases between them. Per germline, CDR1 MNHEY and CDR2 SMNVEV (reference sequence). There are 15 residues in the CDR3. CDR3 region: CASSPQWMDQETQYF. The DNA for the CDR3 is TGTGCCAGCAGTCCCCAGTGGATGGACCAAGAGACCCAGTACTTC.

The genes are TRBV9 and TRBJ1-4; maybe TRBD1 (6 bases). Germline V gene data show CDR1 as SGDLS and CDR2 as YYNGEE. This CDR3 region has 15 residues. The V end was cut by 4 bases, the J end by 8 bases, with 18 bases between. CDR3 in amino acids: CASSSETGRGEKLFF. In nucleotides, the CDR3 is TGTGCCAGCAGCTCAGAAACAGGGAGAGGAGAAAAACTGTTTTTT.

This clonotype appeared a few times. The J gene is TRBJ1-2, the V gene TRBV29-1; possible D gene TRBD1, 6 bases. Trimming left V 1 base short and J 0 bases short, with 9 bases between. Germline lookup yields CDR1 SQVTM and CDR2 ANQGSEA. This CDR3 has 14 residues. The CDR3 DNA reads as TGCAGCGTTGAAGGGACAGTTCCTAACTATGGCTACACCTTC. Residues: CSVEGTVPNYGYTF.

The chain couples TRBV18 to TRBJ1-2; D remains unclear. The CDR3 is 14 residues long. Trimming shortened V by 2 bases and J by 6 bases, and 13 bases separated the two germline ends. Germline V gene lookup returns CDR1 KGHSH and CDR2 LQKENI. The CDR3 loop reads CASSPYGDQDGYTF. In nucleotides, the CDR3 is TGTGCCAGCTCACCATACGGGGATCAGGATGGCTACACCTTC. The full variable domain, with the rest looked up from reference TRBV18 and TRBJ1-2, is NAGVMQNPRHLVRRRGQEARLRCSPMKGHSHVYWYRQLPEEGLKFMVYLQKENIIDESGMPKERFSAEFPKEGPSILRIQQVVRGDSAAYFCASSPYGDQDGYTFGSGTRLTVV.

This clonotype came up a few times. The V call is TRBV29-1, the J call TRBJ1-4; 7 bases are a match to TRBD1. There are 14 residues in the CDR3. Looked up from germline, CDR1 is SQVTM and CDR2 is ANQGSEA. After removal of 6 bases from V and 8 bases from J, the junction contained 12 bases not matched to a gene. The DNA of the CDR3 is TGCAGCGTAGGATACAGGGGCCTAGAGGAAAAACTGTTTTTT. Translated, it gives CSVGYRGLEEKLFF.

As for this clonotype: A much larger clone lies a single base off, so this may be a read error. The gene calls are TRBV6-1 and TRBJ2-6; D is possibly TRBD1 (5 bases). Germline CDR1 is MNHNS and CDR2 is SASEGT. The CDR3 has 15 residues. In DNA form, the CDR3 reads TGTGCCAGCAGTGAAGGGGGCTCTGGGACCAACGTCCTGACTTTC. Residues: CASSEGGSGTNVLTF.